The sequence of this T cell receptor (beta chain) was determined in a study of blood T cell repertoires in COVID-19. Study background: Sites in the United States, Italy and Spain provided acute and convalescent COVID-19 samples. T cells, B-cell-depleted T cells, or PBMCs supplied cDNA or gDNA.

Participants were placed into cohorts based on the clinical history they reported. Germline trimming cut 5 bases from V and 4 bases from J; bases unmatched to any gene: 10. In germline, CDR1 is SGHTA, CDR2 FQGNSA. The CDR3 runs to 15 residues. Profiling relied on immunoSEQ multiplex PCR, and the TCRdb table lists in-frame clones only, not all of them. Seen here are 400,000 to 550,000 clones, nearly 90% observed once, and the top ten hold about 2.1%. This chain connects TRBV7-2 to TRBJ1-2, with 7 bases aligning to TRBD1. The source is a woman under 30 with acute COVID-19. The sequencing input was PBMCs or T cells enriched from blood (not recorded which). The DNA of the CDR3 is TGTGCCAGCAGCACGGGACAGCCCTTACCCTATGGCTACACCTTC. It codes for CASSTGQPLPYGYTF.